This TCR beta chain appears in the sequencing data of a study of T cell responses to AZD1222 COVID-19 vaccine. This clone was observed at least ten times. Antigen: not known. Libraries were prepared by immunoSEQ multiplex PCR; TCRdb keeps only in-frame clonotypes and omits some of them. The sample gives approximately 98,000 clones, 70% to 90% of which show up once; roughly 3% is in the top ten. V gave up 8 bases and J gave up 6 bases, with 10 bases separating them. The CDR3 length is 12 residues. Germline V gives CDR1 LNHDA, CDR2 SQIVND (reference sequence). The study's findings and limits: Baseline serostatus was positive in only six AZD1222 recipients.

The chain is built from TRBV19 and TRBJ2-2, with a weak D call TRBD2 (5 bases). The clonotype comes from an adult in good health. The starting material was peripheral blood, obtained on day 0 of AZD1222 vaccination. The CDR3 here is CASSMRAGELFF. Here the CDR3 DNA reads TGTGCCAGTTCCATGAGGGCCGGGGAGCTGTTTTTT.